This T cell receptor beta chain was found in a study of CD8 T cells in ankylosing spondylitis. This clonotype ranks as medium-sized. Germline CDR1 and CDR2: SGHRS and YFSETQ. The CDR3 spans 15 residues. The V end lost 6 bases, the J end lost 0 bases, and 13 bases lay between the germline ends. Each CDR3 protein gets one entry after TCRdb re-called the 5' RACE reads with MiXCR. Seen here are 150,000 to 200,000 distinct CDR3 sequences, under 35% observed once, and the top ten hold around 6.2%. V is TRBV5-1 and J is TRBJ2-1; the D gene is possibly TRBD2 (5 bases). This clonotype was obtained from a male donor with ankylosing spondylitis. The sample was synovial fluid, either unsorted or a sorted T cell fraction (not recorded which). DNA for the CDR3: TGCGCCAGCACACTCGGGGTGAGCTCCTACAATGAGCAGTTCTTC. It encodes CASTLGVSSYNEQFF.